These 13 T cell receptor beta chains were sequenced from one sample in a study of cytomegalovirus exposure and HLA in healthy donors (dated by TCRdb to 2016 to 2017). The library was obtained by the immunoSEQ multiplex PCR assay. A mixture of 60 forward primers for TCR Vbeta segments and 13 reverse primers for TCR Jbeta segments was used in the multiplex PCR. As stored in TCRdb, this immuneACCESS dataset retains in-frame rearrangements with V and J assigned. A fraction of the clones does not appear; measured against another copy, unresolved V genes explain less than half of the discrepancy, and the remainder lacks a known reason. The sample table holds 76,000 or so clones, of which over 60% were seen once. Approximately 16% of the sample is held by the ten biggest clonotypes. Sample: PBMCs. The receptor set was obtained from a woman in her forties in good health and CMV-seropositive.

The rearrangement joins TRBV4-3 to TRBJ2-1, with 8 positions matching TRBD2. Germline CDR1 LGHNA, CDR2 YSLEER. The CDR3 has 17 residues. After removal of 6 bases from V and 2 bases from J, the junction contained 12 bases not matched to a gene. CDR3 sequence: CASRPDLAGGPYNEQFF. In nucleotides, the CDR3 is TGCGCCAGCAGGCCAGATCTGGCGGGAGGTCCCTACAATGAGCAGTTCTTC.

This chain uses TRBV10-1 with TRBJ1-1; TRBD1 is a possible D gene (6 bases). Germline V gene sequence: CDR1 WNHNN, CDR2 SYGVQD (reference sequence). Trimming stripped 8 bases from V and 2 bases from J, with 18 bases between. There are 15 residues in the CDR3. CDR3 nucleotides: TGCGCCAGCTACATCACAGGGAACTTAAACACTGAAGCTTTCTTT. It specifies CASYITGNLNTEAFF.

V gene TRBV6-1 combines with J gene TRBJ2-1; 9 positions match TRBD1. With 6 bases clipped from V and 5 bases from J, the junction kept 5 bases outside the gene matches. CDR3 size: 14 residues. Germline-derived CDR1 and CDR2 are MNHNS and SASEGT. CDR3 residues: CASRDRGRNNEQFF. The CDR3 nucleotides read TGTGCCAGCAGGGACAGGGGCAGGAACAATGAGCAGTTCTTC.

The chain is built from TRBV6-1 and TRBJ2-7; 9 bases fit TRBD1. In germline, CDR1 is MNHNS, CDR2 SASEGT. With 4 bases clipped from V and 4 bases from J, the junction kept 8 bases outside the gene matches. This CDR3 has 15 amino acids. The chain's CDR3 is CASSGSTGGKYEQYF. CDR3 sequence (DNA): TGTGCCAGCAGTGGGTCGACAGGGGGAAAGTACGAGCAGTACTTC.

This clone has just one count. This chain connects TRBV4-2 to TRBJ1-5, with 8 nucleotides matching TRBD1. With V trimmed by 8 bases and J by 1 base, 4 bases remained unmatched. This CDR3 has 14 amino acids. Germline values: CDR1 LGHNA, CDR2 YNFKEQ. The CDR3 DNA follows: TGTGCCAGCGGGGGGACAGGAAGCAATCAGCCCCAGCATTTT. This gives the protein CASGGTGSNQPQHF.

The chain links TRBV7-2 to TRBJ2-2, with 8 bases that match TRBD1. CDR1 and CDR2 from the germline V gene are SGHTA and FQGNSA. Germline trimming cut 4 bases from V and 6 bases from J; bases unmatched to any gene: 7. This CDR3 comprises 15 residues. In DNA, the CDR3 is TGTGCCAGCAGCTGGAGACAGGGGCAGGCCGGGGAGCTGTTTTTT. Translating it yields CASSWRQGQAGELFF.

This chain links TRBV5-1 with TRBJ1-6; 10 bases are shared with TRBD1. V lost 4 bases and J lost 9; bases outside the gene matches: 10. CDR1 and CDR2 (germline): SGHRS, YFSETQ. The CDR3 sequence is 16 residues long. CDR3 in DNA: TGCGCCAGCAGCATCGCCGGGGACAGGGGTAGTTCACCCCTCCACTTT. This gives the protein CASSIAGDRGSSPLHF.

The rearrangement uses TRBV19 and TRBJ1-1, with TRBD1 matching over 9 bases. Germline V gene data show CDR1 as LNHDA and CDR2 as SQIVND (reference sequence). V was pared by 9 bases and J by 3 bases, with 2 bases of the junction left unmatched. This CDR3 region has 12 residues. CDR3 loop: CASGDRDTEAFF. The CDR3 DNA reads as TGTGCCAGCGGGGACAGGGACACTGAAGCTTTCTTT.

The CDR3 reads CSVDPRTFRAKNIQYF. The CDR3 DNA follows: TGCAGCGTTGACCCCAGGACATTTCGGGCCAAAAACATTCAGTACTTC. The V and J genes are TRBV29-1 and TRBJ2-4; a weak D match, TRBD1 (5 bases). This CDR3 is 16 amino acids long. Trimming took off 3 bases at V and 1 base at J, with 16 bases between the two ends. Germline V gene sequence: CDR1 SQVTM, CDR2 ANQGSEA. The whole variable domain, filled in from reference TRBV29-1 and TRBJ2-4, reads SAVISQKPSRDICQRGTSLTIQCQVDSQVTMMFWYRQQPGQSLTLIATANQGSEATYESGFVIDKFPISRPNLTFSTLTVSNMSPEDSSIYLCSVDPRTFRAKNIQYFGAGTRLSVL.

This sequence joins TRBV6-6 and TRBJ2-2, with 9 bases identical to TRBD2. The V gene's germline CDR1 is MNHNY and CDR2 SVGAGI (reference sequence). The CDR3 runs 16 residues. Trimming took 2 bases from V and 6 from J; bases not matched to a gene: 7. The CDR3 DNA reads TGTGCCAGCAGTTACGGCGGGGGGGCGAAATCCGGGGAGCTGTTTTTT. Its protein is CASSYGGGAKSGELFF.

This clone was seen a handful of times. The V and J genes are TRBV10-3 and TRBJ1-2; no clear D. V was trimmed by 5 bases and J by 2 bases, leaving 15 bases between them. Germline-derived CDR1 and CDR2 are ENHRY and SYGVKD. The CDR3 contains 15 residues. DNA of the CDR3: TGTGCCATCAGTCAGGAGGTGAGGACCAACTATGGCTACACCTTC. This gives the protein CAISQEVRTNYGYTF.

The chain links TRBV5-4 to TRBJ1-1, with TRBD1 matching over 9 bases. The CDR3 extends over 14 amino acids. Germline trimming cut 4 bases from V and 1 base from J; bases unmatched to any gene: 2. CDR1 SGHNT and CDR2 YYREEE come from the germline V gene (reference sequence). This CDR3 reads CASSPDRGNTEAFF. The CDR3 DNA is TGTGCCAGCAGCCCGGACAGGGGGAACACTGAAGCTTTCTTT.

The chain combines TRBV28 with TRBJ1-3; D remains unclear. The CDR3 covers 15 residues. Trimming took off 2 bases at V and 8 bases at J, with 16 bases between the two ends. CDR1 is MDHEN, CDR2 SYDVKM, per germline. The CDR3 coding sequence is TGTGCCAGCAGTTTAGTAACCGCCGGAGGATACACCATATATTTT. Translation gives CASSLVTAGGYTIYF.